This T cell receptor beta chain was sequenced during a study of blood T cell repertoires in COVID-19. Looking at the study overall: Material from acute and convalescent COVID-19 was sourced from the United States, Italy and Spain. Nucleic acid was either cDNA or gDNA, and it came from T cells, B-cell-depleted T cells, or PBMCs.

In the original workflow: The assay estimated nucleated cells by amplifying reference gene primers. TCRdb keeps only in-frame clones here, not all; method: immunoSEQ multiplex PCR. V and J calls and clone size follow that table, whereas D and trimming were derived from the DNA. The repertoire holds about 68,000 clones, with 80% to 90% as singletons. This TCR was recovered from a human donor in a cohort sampled during active COVID-19. The sequenced sample consisted of peripheral blood.

In DNA form, the CDR3 reads TGTGCCAGCAGTTTCGCGAGCGGGAGGTACGAGCAGTACTTC. Translated, it gives CASSFASGRYEQYF. This chain links TRBV28 with TRBJ2-7, with 9 positions matching TRBD2. J lost 4 bases, V lost 3 bases, and 4 bases had no gene match. This CDR3 region has 14 residues. Germline CDR1 and CDR2: MDHEN and SYDVKM.